The rows below give T cell receptor beta chains drawn from one sample of a study of response to subunit inactivated influenza vaccine. Each CDR3 protein is one row after TCRdb ran MiXCR on the RT-PCR reads. The sample records under 950,000 distinct CDR3 sequences, around 20% being singletons. Here the sequenced sample was PBMCs from blood, taken around 5 days after vaccination. The receptors come from a man aged 45 to 65 who received an inactivated influenza vaccine. Each CDR3 is given with its conserved first and last residue. The order of the fields is V gene, CDR3 protein.

v_call: TRBV7-9; cdr3_aa: CASSLGAGDNSPLHF
v_call: TRBV6-5; cdr3_aa: CASSYSTAGGLYEQYF
v_call: TRBV28; cdr3_aa: CASSFPTGGGEQYF
v_call: TRBV7-3; cdr3_aa: CASSPGTASGIQYF
v_call: TRBV7-2; cdr3_aa: CASRVTGVGTGELFF
v_call: TRBV5-8; cdr3_aa: CASSLVGYNQPQHF
v_call: TRBV18; cdr3_aa: CASSPQGGSYEQYF
v_call: TRBV6-5; cdr3_aa: CASSYPLAGATDTQYF
v_call: TRBV29-1; cdr3_aa: CSVEFSGRARMQFF
v_call: TRBV5-1; cdr3_aa: CASSIKDRDEETQYF
v_call: TRBV12-3/TRBV12-4; cdr3_aa: CASTVSGTDTQYF
v_call: TRBV6-1; cdr3_aa: CASRMTGADYGYTF
v_call: TRBV6-1; cdr3_aa: CASRIQGGRTEAFF
v_call: TRBV4-2; cdr3_aa: CASSAGGGQVGEAQYF
v_call: TRBV6-2/TRBV6-3; cdr3_aa: CASRPPGTYGYTF
v_call: TRBV9; cdr3_aa: CASSVVGAGAHYNEQFF
v_call: TRBV2; cdr3_aa: CASRVTGELFF
v_call: TRBV25-1; cdr3_aa: CASSSPSGWIDEQFF
v_call: TRBV24-1; cdr3_aa: CATSDPKSSYGYTF
v_call: TRBV27; cdr3_aa: CASSLSWLGQFPREQYF
v_call: TRBV20-1; cdr3_aa: CSAPRRGGQETQYF
v_call: TRBV12-3/TRBV12-4; cdr3_aa: CASNLGTGGQPQHF
v_call: TRBV9; cdr3_aa: CASSTERGGHTGELFF
v_call: TRBV7-2; cdr3_aa: CASSLALAGAMSTDTQYF
v_call: TRBV12-3/TRBV12-4; cdr3_aa: CACSLVSSGRGTDTQYF
v_call: TRBV29-1; cdr3_aa: CSVARGSYNEQFF
v_call: TRBV20-1; cdr3_aa: CSAAGVWVQPQHF
v_call: TRBV4-3; cdr3_aa: CASSQEWRGTGELFF
v_call: TRBV6-5; cdr3_aa: CASSYSSGTSGSGETQYF
v_call: TRBV29-1; cdr3_aa: CSAAPVGTSGFSYEQYF
v_call: TRBV5-1; cdr3_aa: CASSIQGSQETQYF
v_call: TRBV7-2; cdr3_aa: CASSFLMADTQYF
v_call: TRBV4-2; cdr3_aa: CASSQPGTSDEQFF
v_call: TRBV29-1; cdr3_aa: CSVASSTNPSETQYF
v_call: TRBV6-5; cdr3_aa: CASSNTVTGGPYNEQFF
v_call: TRBV5-1; cdr3_aa: CASSLASGPHYPHTDTQYF